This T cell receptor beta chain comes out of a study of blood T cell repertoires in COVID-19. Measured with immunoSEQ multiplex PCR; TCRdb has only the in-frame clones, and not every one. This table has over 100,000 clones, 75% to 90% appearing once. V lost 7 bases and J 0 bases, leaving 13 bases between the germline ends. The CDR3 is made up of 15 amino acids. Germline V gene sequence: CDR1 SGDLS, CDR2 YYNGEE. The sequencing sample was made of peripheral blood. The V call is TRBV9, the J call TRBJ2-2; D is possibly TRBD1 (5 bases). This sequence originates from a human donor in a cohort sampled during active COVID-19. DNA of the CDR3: TGTGCCAGCGGCCCCCAGGGATCGAACACCGGGGAGCTGTTTTTT. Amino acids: CASGPQGSNTGELFF.